This TCR beta chain was recovered during a study of neurological immune-mediated disorders. From 15-18 subjects, each sequencing run yielded over 180 million TCR-beta sequences. Each CDR3 protein is one row after TCRdb ran MiXCR on the 5' RACE reads. This table has roughly 60,000 distinct CDR3 sequences, over 3.5% appearing once. This clonotype was detected ten times or more. The CDR3 is 16 residues long. Trimming left V 7 bases short and J 0 bases short, with 19 bases between. In germline, CDR1 is DFQATT, CDR2 SNEGSKA (reference sequence). The TCR was taken from a woman between 40 and 55 years old with multiple sclerosis. The source material was CD4+ T cells from blood. The chain has TRBV20-1 and TRBJ1-3, with a possible D match to TRBD1 (5 bases). CDR3 amino acids: CSGQGGDSLSGNTIYF. The CDR3 DNA is TGCAGTGGCCAGGGTGGTGACTCTCTCTCTGGAAACACCATATATTTT.